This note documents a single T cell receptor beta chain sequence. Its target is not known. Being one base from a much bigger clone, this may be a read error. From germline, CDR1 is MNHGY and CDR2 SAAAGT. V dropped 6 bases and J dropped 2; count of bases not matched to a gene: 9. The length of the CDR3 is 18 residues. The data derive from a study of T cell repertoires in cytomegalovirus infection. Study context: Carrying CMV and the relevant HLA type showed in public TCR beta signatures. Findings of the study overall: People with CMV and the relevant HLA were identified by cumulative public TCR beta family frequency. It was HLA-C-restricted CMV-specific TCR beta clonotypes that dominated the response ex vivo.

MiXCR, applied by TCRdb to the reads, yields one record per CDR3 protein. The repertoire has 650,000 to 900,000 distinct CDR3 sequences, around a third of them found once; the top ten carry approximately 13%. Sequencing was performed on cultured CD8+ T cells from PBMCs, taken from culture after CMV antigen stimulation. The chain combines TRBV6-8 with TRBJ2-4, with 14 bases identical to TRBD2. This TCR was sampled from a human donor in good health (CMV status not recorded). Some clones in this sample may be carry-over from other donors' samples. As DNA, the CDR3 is TGTGCCAGCAGCCTTGGGACTAGCGGGGGAGGGACCAAAAACATTCAGTACTTC. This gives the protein CASSLGTSGGGTKNIQYF.